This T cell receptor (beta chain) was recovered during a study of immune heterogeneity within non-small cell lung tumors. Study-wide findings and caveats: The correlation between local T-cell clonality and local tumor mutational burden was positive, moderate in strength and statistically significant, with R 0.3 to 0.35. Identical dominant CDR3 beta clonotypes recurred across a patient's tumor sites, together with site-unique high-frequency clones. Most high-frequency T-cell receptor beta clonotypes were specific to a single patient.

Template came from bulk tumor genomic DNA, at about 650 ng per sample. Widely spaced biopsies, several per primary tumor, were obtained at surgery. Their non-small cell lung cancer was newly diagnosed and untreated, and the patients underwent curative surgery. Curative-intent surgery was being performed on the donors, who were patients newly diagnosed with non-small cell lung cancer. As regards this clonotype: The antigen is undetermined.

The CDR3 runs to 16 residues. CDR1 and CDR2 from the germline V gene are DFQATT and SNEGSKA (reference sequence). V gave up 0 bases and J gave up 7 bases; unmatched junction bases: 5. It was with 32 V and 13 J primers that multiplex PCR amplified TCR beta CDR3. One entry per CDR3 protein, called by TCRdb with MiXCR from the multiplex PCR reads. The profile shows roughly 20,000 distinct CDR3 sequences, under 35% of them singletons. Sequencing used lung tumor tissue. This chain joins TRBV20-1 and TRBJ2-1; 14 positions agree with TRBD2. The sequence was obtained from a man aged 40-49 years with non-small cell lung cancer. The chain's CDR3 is CSARDPGLAGVNEQFF. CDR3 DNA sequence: TGCAGTGCTAGAGACCCGGGACTAGCGGGGGTAAATGAGCAGTTCTTC.